These T cell receptor beta chains were read from a single sample in a study of blood T cell repertoires in COVID-19. The table came from immunoSEQ multiplex PCR; TCRdb's copy has only in-frame clones and leaves some out. The sample comprises under 250,000 clones, 84% of which are singletons, and about 4.4% rests with the top ten. The sequenced sample consisted of peripheral blood. The receptors were gathered from a man in his forties or fifties with active or convalescent COVID-19. Both conserved end residues are part of each CDR3. Fields, in order: clone size, V gene, CDR3 protein. Some rows mark clone size as missing; the rest say once, few, many or name a class of expanded clone.

abundance: NA; v_gene: TRBV9; CDR3aa: CASSVGLAGATDTQYF
abundance: NA; v_gene: TRBV19; CDR3aa: CASSIGSGQRAETQYF
abundance: NA; v_gene: TRBV19; CDR3aa: CASSGGKDEQYF
abundance: NA; v_gene: TRBV11-2; CDR3aa: CASSPGPQGDTEAFF
abundance: NA; v_gene: TRBV11-1; CDR3aa: CASSSGLAAETQYF
abundance: NA; v_gene: TRBV7-2; CDR3aa: CASSPSGYYTDTQYF
abundance: NA; v_gene: TRBV3-1/TRBV3-2; CDR3aa: CASSQERGRGYTF
abundance: NA; v_gene: TRBV4-1; CDR3aa: CASSQDQLRGSETQYF
abundance: NA; v_gene: TRBV5-1; CDR3aa: CASSLRGSLLNSPLHF
abundance: NA; v_gene: TRBV7-9; CDR3aa: CASSRPGQGEAEAFF
abundance: once; v_gene: TRBV28; CDR3aa: CASSLGGQKNEKLFF
abundance: once; v_gene: TRBV10-3; CDR3aa: CAISALTGGNSPLHF
abundance: NA; v_gene: TRBV7-9; CDR3aa: CASSGGQGYGQPQHF
abundance: few; v_gene: TRBV18; CDR3aa: CASRTSNTEAFF
abundance: NA; v_gene: TRBV7-2; CDR3aa: CASSLVGASSGANVLTF
abundance: NA; v_gene: TRBV5-4; CDR3aa: CASSLDTNEKLFF
abundance: NA; v_gene: TRBV11-2; CDR3aa: CASSLGGSSYGYTF
abundance: NA; v_gene: TRBV18; CDR3aa: CASSPRAVNEKLFF
abundance: NA; v_gene: TRBV30; CDR3aa: CAWNPLIRGIFRNEQFF
abundance: NA; v_gene: TRBV10-3; CDR3aa: CAISESGDTGELFF
abundance: NA; v_gene: TRBV7-9; CDR3aa: CASSFFQGADYGYTF
abundance: NA; v_gene: TRBV12-3/TRBV12-4; CDR3aa: CASSPTANTEAFF
abundance: NA; v_gene: TRBV19; CDR3aa: CASSIGAGQNIYGYTF
abundance: once; v_gene: TRBV7-3; CDR3aa: CASSLNPGVNTEAFF
abundance: once; v_gene: TRBV6-5; CDR3aa: CASSYSADTDTQYF
abundance: NA; v_gene: TRBV7-8; CDR3aa: CASSPRTSGGETQYF
abundance: few; v_gene: TRBV29-1; CDR3aa: CSVGGLWGYTF
abundance: NA; v_gene: TRBV24-1; CDR3aa: CATSDLRGGSGETQYF
abundance: NA; v_gene: TRBV5-1; CDR3aa: CASSLFLAGNNEQFF
abundance: NA; v_gene: TRBV30; CDR3aa: CAWSVRQGSYGYTF
abundance: NA; v_gene: TRBV2; CDR3aa: CASGDRVEKLFF
abundance: once; v_gene: TRBV6-5; CDR3aa: CASAGGNYGYTF
abundance: NA; v_gene: TRBV2; CDR3aa: CASSEAGGGPYNEQFF